This T cell receptor beta chain appears in the sequencing data of a study of shared clonotypes between healthy human individuals. Study-wide context: CD4 naive and CD4 memory each took three plates per donor, while CD8 naive took two and CD8 memory one.

Donors, healthy HIV-negative adults, lacked recent acute infections or vaccinations. Produced via immunoSEQ multiplex PCR; TCRdb's table is partial and in-frame only. The sample carries millions of clones, 85% to 95% recorded once. CDR3 length: 16 residues. In germline, CDR1 is ENHRY, CDR2 SYGVKD. V lost 0 bases, J lost 3 bases, and 12 bases lay in between. The clonotype originates from a man aged 18 to 30 in good health. The gene calls are TRBV10-3 and TRBJ1-5; no clear D. The sequencing sample was made of naive CD4+ T cells sorted from blood. Subset here: CD45RA+ positively selected. The CDR3 is CAISESTGGSNQPQHF. DNA of the CDR3: TGTGCCATCAGTGAGTCCACCGGAGGGTCCAATCAGCCCCAGCATTTT.